The next 25 T cell receptor beta chains were all read from a single sample in a study of shared clonotypes between healthy human individuals (dated by TCRdb to the early 2020s). The library was made by the immunoSEQ multiplex PCR assay. Here the immuneACCESS table is served through TCRdb, limited to in-frame sequences with V and J called. Missing clones are a known gap in these copies; in checked studies unresolved V genes cover under half, and the rest lacks a known reason. This sample has under 2,500,000 clones in its table, and about 94% of those were observed once. The ten largest account for less than 0.15% of the sample. The sample was naive CD4+ T cells sorted from blood. The cell subset or site label for this specimen denotes: CD45RA+ positively selected. The receptors here all came from a man aged 18-30 years in good health.

The gene calls are TRBV5-4 and TRBJ1-1, with D hard to call. V dropped 4 bases and J dropped 0 bases, with 7 bases sitting between them. Germline V gives CDR1 SGHNT, CDR2 YYREEE (reference sequence). This CDR3 is 13 amino acids long. The CDR3 DNA reads as TGTGCCAGCAGCGTTGACATGAACACTGAAGCTTTCTTT. Its protein is CASSVDMNTEAFF. Looking up the rest from reference TRBV5-4 and TRBJ1-1 gives the full variable domain: ETGVTQSPTHLIKTRGQQVTLRCSSQSGHNTVSWYQQALGQGPQFIFQYYREEENGRGNFPPRFSGLQFPNYSSELNVNALELDDSALYLCASSVDMNTEAFFGQGTRLTVV.

Comments on this clone: Other DNA sequences in the same sample also yield this CDR3. This chain connects TRBV28 to TRBJ1-4; D remains ambiguous. CDR3 length: 11 residues. CDR1 and CDR2 from the germline V gene are MDHEN and SYDVKM. Trimming removed 5 bases from V and 8 bases from J, with 6 bases in between. The CDR3 loop is CASSLSEKLFF. The DNA of the CDR3 is TGTGCCAGCAGTCTTTCGGAAAAACTGTTTTTT.

The chain carries TRBV9 and TRBJ1-6; D uncertain. CDR3 length equals 14 residues. CDR1 is SGDLS, CDR2 YYNGEE, per germline. V shed 0 bases and J shed 3 bases, with 4 bases lying between them. The CDR3 DNA follows: TGTGCCAGCAGCGTAGACAGCTATAATTCACCCCTCCACTTT. Protein: CASSVDSYNSPLHF.

The chain carries TRBV13 and TRBJ2-5; unclear D gene. CDR3 length equals 11 residues. Germline CDR1 reads PRHDT; CDR2 reads FYEKMQ (reference sequence). V was clipped by 4 bases and J by 5 bases, with 5 bases between them. As DNA, the CDR3 is TGTGCCAGCAGCTCTAAGGAGACCCAGTACTTC. It codes for CASSSKETQYF.

The V gene is TRBV18, the J gene TRBJ1-5; 11 nucleotides line up with TRBD1. Germline CDR1 is KGHSH and CDR2 is LQKENI. The CDR3 covers 16 residues. Trimming at V came to 5 bases and at J to 3 bases, leaving 6 bases not matched to a gene. The CDR3 sequence: CASSAAGQGANQPQHF. The CDR3 DNA sequence: TGTGCCAGCTCAGCAGCCGGACAGGGGGCCAATCAGCCCCAGCATTTT. The full variable domain, completed using reference TRBV18 and TRBJ1-5, is NAGVMQNPRHLVRRRGQEARLRCSPMKGHSHVYWYRQLPEEGLKFMVYLQKENIIDESGMPKERFSAEFPKEGPSILRIQQVVRGDSAAYFCASSAAGQGANQPQHFGDGTRLSIL.

V is TRBV4-1 and J is TRBJ1-2, with D possibly matching TRBD1 (6 bases). The CDR3 is 17 amino acids. Trimming took off 4 bases at V and 0 bases at J, with 18 bases between the two ends. Germline CDR1 is MGHRA and CDR2 is YSYEKL. CDR3 sequence: CASSPTGAVLANYGYTF. The CDR3 DNA reads as TGCGCCAGCAGCCCCACGGGGGCCGTGTTGGCTAACTATGGCTACACCTTC.

The chain couples TRBV5-5 to TRBJ1-2, with 9 bases that match TRBD1. This CDR3 has 14 amino acids. The J segment lost 4 bases and the V segment lost 5 bases, leaving 6 bases of the junction unmatched. Germline V lookup: CDR1 SGHKS, CDR2 YYEKEE (reference sequence). Written as DNA, the CDR3 is TGTGCCAGCAGTCCTACGGGACAGGGCTATGGCTACACCTTC. This gives the protein CASSPTGQGYGYTF.

Concerning this clone itself: Additional DNA sequences in this sample encode the identical CDR3. This chain connects TRBV7-3 to TRBJ1-1; D gene unclear. Germline lookup yields CDR1 SGHTA and CDR2 FQGTGA. This CDR3 is built from 13 residues. The V end was cut by 1 base, the J end by 2 bases, with 5 bases between. The CDR3 DNA sequence: TGTGCCAGCAGCTTAAACAGAAACACTGAAGCTTTCTTT. This encodes CASSLNRNTEAFF.

The chain is built from TRBV5-1 and TRBJ1-1, with D unclear. Germline lookup yields CDR1 SGHRS and CDR2 YFSETQ. This CDR3 is built from 13 residues. Trimming removed 5 bases at V and 4 bases at J, with 12 bases between. The CDR3 here is CASRRTASTEAFF. CDR3 DNA sequence: TGCGCCAGCAGACGAACAGCCTCCACTGAAGCTTTCTTT.

The count of this clone is one. The chain has TRBV5-1 and TRBJ1-2; D is possibly TRBD1 (5 bases). In germline, CDR1 is SGHRS, CDR2 YFSETQ. The CDR3 loop spans 15 amino acids. V was pared by 1 base and J by 8 bases, with 18 bases between. DNA for the CDR3: TGCGCCAGCAGCTTGATGAGCGCCGAAGGGGAAGGCTACACCTTC. This translates into CASSLMSAEGEGYTF.

The V and J genes are TRBV29-1 and TRBJ1-1, with 8 positions matching TRBD1. CDR3 size: 14 residues. The V gene's germline CDR1 is SQVTM and CDR2 ANQGSEA. V gave up 5 bases and J gave up 0 bases; unmatched junction bases: 5. The CDR3 here is CSVSGTGLNTEAFF. CDR3 DNA: TGCAGCGTTTCCGGGACAGGATTGAACACTGAAGCTTTCTTT. The full variable domain, in which reference TRBV29-1 and TRBJ1-1 provide the parts outside the CDR3, is SAVISQKPSRDICQRGTSLTIQCQVDSQVTMMFWYRQQPGQSLTLIATANQGSEATYESGFVIDKFPISRPNLTFSTLTVSNMSPEDSSIYLCSVSGTGLNTEAFFGQGTRLTVV.

This clone was counted once. The CDR3 loop is CASSATGTSGGGETQYF. For the CDR3, the DNA is TGTGCCAGCAGCGCGACCGGGACTAGCGGGGGTGGAGAGACCCAGTACTTC. This chain connects TRBV9 to TRBJ2-5, with 14 bases aligning to TRBD2. The CDR3 is 17 residues long. Germline CDR1 and CDR2: SGDLS and YYNGEE. Losses at the gene ends were 3 bases for V and 4 bases for J; bases not matched to a gene: 8.

The CDR3 DNA is TGTGCCAGCAGCCTGCCCCGGACAGGGAACTACGCTGGGGCCAACGTCCTGACTTTC. It is translated as CASSLPRTGNYAGANVLTF. This chain links TRBV28 with TRBJ2-6; 8 bases fit TRBD1. This CDR3 comprises 19 residues. The V gene's germline CDR1 is MDHEN and CDR2 SYDVKM. The J segment lost 2 bases and the V segment lost 6 bases, leaving 15 bases of the junction unmatched.

The chain recombines TRBV7-3 with TRBJ2-7; D could derive from TRBD1 or TRBD2 (5 bases each). With 4 bases removed from V and 5 bases from J, the gap between germline ends came to 15 bases. This CDR3 is 14 amino acids long. Germline CDR1 and CDR2: SGHTA and FQGTGA. CDR3 in amino acids: CASSSPERGNEQYF. In nucleotides, the CDR3 is TGTGCCAGCAGCTCCCCCGAGAGGGGCAACGAGCAGTACTTC.

The chain uses TRBV27 and TRBJ1-5; no clear D. Trimming removed 2 bases at V and 4 bases at J, with 15 bases between. The germline V gene has CDR1 MNHEY and CDR2 SMNVEV (reference sequence). There are 16 residues in the CDR3. The CDR3 coding sequence is TGTGCCAGCAGTTTAAGCGGACGGAGCGGAAATCAGCCCCAGCATTTT. Amino acid sequence: CASSLSGRSGNQPQHF.

Notes on this clone: The same CDR3 is also encoded by other DNA sequences in this sample. The chain uses TRBV5-1 and TRBJ2-7; tentatively, D is TRBD2 (6 bases). V lost 0 bases and J 1 base, leaving 11 bases between the germline ends. The germline gives CDR1 SGHRS, CDR2 YFSETQ. This CDR3 is built from 15 residues. This chain's CDR3 is CASSLGGTYSYEQYF. CDR3 nucleotide sequence: TGCGCCAGCAGCTTGGGGGGGACTTATTCCTACGAGCAGTACTTC.

This chain connects TRBV6-4 to TRBJ2-3, with 12 bases aligning to TRBD2. CDR1 and CDR2 from the germline V gene are MRHNA and SNTAGT. V was clipped by 6 bases and J by 7 bases; unmatched bases: 11. The CDR3 consists of 16 residues. CDR3 protein: CASSRTSGESINTQYF. Here the CDR3 DNA reads TGTGCCAGCAGCAGGACTAGCGGGGAGAGTATCAATACGCAGTATTTT.

V and J are TRBV12-5 and TRBJ1-1, with 7 nucleotides matching TRBD1. Trimming took 2 bases from V and 4 from J; bases not matched to a gene: 7. The CDR3 is 15 residues long. Per germline, CDR1 LGHNT and CDR2 FRNRAP. The CDR3 DNA is TGTGCTAGTGGTTTGTCCACAGGGGTGCGCACTGAAGCTTTCTTT. Amino acid sequence: CASGLSTGVRTEAFF.

In regard to this clone: Other nucleotide sequences from this sample produce the same CDR3. The CDR3 nucleotides are TGCAGTGCCTCCCTGGGGGACGAGCAGTACTTC. Translated: CSASLGDEQYF. The chain carries TRBV20-1 and TRBJ2-7; D is tentatively TRBD1 or TRBD2 (5 bases each). V dropped 6 bases and J dropped 5 bases, with 11 bases sitting between them. Germline CDR1 is DFQATT and CDR2 is SNEGSKA (reference sequence). This CDR3 region has 11 residues.

The genes are TRBV9 and TRBJ1-2; perhaps TRBD1 as D (6 bases). The CDR3 covers 16 residues. Germline CDR1 SGDLS, CDR2 YYNGEE. Trimming cost V 0 bases and J 2 bases, with 14 bases left between them. The CDR3: CASSVEGRGPNYGYTF. Here the CDR3 DNA reads TGTGCCAGCAGCGTAGAGGGCAGGGGCCCCAACTATGGCTACACCTTC.

The chain is built from TRBV19 and TRBJ1-6, with TRBD1 matching 7 bases. This CDR3 spans 19 amino acids. Germline loops: CDR1 LNHDA, CDR2 SQIVND (reference sequence). Losses at the gene ends were 3 bases for V and 5 bases for J; bases not matched to a gene: 16. CDR3 DNA: TGTGCCAGTAGTATTTTCGGGGCGCAGGGGGGAGGAGATAATTCACCCCTCCACTTT. It encodes CASSIFGAQGGGDNSPLHF. Combining the CDR3 with reference TRBV19 and TRBJ1-6 gives the whole variable domain DGGITQSPKYLFRKEGQNVTLSCEQNLNHDAMYWYRQDPGQGLRLIYYSQIVNDFQKGDIAEGYSVSREKKESFPLTVTSAQKNPTAFYLCASSIFGAQGGGDNSPLHFGNGTRLTVT.

The chain uses TRBV6-1 and TRBJ2-1; TRBD1 matches 9 bases. J was trimmed by 8 bases and V by 6 bases; bases with no gene match: 11. CDR1 and CDR2 from the germline V gene are MNHNS and SASEGT. The CDR3 runs 15 residues. CDR3 coding DNA: TGTGCCAGCAGGGCGAATACAGGGGGCTCGGATGAGCAGTTCTTC. Its translation: CASRANTGGSDEQFF.

This clone was seen only once. V is TRBV5-4 and J is TRBJ2-5, with D possibly TRBD2 on 7 matching bases. Germline V gene data show CDR1 as SGHNT and CDR2 as YYREEE (reference sequence). Trimming removed 4 bases at V and 5 bases at J, with 18 bases between. The CDR3 totals 15 residues. CDR3 region: CASSLGGGAGETQYF. As DNA, the CDR3 is TGTGCCAGCAGCCTTGGAGGGGGGGCTGGGGAGACCCAGTACTTC.

The rearrangement uses TRBV6-6 and TRBJ2-7, with D unclear. Trimming removed 6 bases at V and 0 bases at J, with 12 bases between. This CDR3 contains 14 residues. CDR1 and CDR2 (germline): MNHNY, SVGAGI (reference sequence). In nucleotides, the CDR3 is TGTGCCAGCAGACGCTCAACAGACTCCTACGAGCAGTACTTC. Translating it yields CASRRSTDSYEQYF.

This CDR3 reads CASTLRRDFTYEQYF. DNA of the CDR3: TGTGCCAGCACCCTAAGACGGGACTTTACCTACGAGCAGTACTTC. The chain recombines TRBV7-2 with TRBJ2-7; D possibly corresponds to TRBD2 (6 bases). V lost 7 bases and J lost 2, with 18 bases in between. The CDR3 consists of 15 residues. CDR1 and CDR2 (germline): SGHTA, FQGNSA.